The 10 T cell receptor beta chains listed next were all sequenced from one sample in a study of spatial heterogeneity in lung cancer. Time point defined: sample taken at primary tumor resection. TCRdb independently ran MiXCR on the 5' RACE reads; one entry per CDR3 protein. The sample carries 20,000 to 25,000 distinct CDR3 sequences, 4.5% to 5.5% recorded once. The specimen comprised PBMCs, sampled at surgery. The receptors shown here come from a male donor with early-stage non-small cell lung cancer.

This clonotype was counted ten times or more. V and J are TRBV10-3 and TRBJ2-3; unclear D gene. Germline CDR1 and CDR2: ENHRY and SYGVKD. The V and J ends lost 3 bases and 4 bases respectively, with 17 bases between them. The CDR3 consists of 16 residues. CDR3 nucleotides: TGTGCCATCAGTGATACAGCTGATGGGTTCGCAGATACGCAGTATTTT. It yields the protein CAISDTADGFADTQYF.

Many counts were recorded for this clonotype. This rearrangement joins TRBV2 to TRBJ1-5; the match to TRBD1 covers 10 bases. The V gene end was trimmed by 6 bases and the J gene end by 2 bases; junction bases not matched to a gene: 13. CDR3 length: 18 amino acids. The germline gives CDR1 SNHLY, CDR2 FYNNEI. The CDR3 sequence is CASSGVPGQGSRNQPQHF. DNA of the CDR3: TGTGCCAGCAGCGGCGTCCCGGGACAGGGGTCTCGCAATCAGCCCCAGCATTTT. Together with reference TRBV2 and TRBJ1-5, the CDR3 gives the full variable domain: EPEVTQTPSHQVTQMGQEVILRCVPISNHLYFYWYRQILGQKVEFLVSFYNNEISEKSEIFDDQFSVERPDGSNFTLKIRSTKLEDSAMYFCASSGVPGQGSRNQPQHFGDGTRLSIL.

This clonotype was seen repeatedly, ten times or more. The chain carries TRBV6-6 and TRBJ2-1; D unclear. Deletions cut 2 bases from V and 8 bases from J, with 7 bases between. The CDR3 totals 12 residues. Germline V CDR1 and CDR2: MNHNY, SVGAGI (reference sequence). The CDR3 spells CASSYAEYEQFF. The DNA for the CDR3 is TGTGCCAGCAGTTACGCCGAGTATGAGCAGTTCTTC.

This clonotype was counted at least ten times. The chain combines TRBV20-1 with TRBJ1-6, with 8 positions matching TRBD1. With V trimmed by 0 bases and J by 8 bases, 3 bases remained unmatched. The CDR3 is 14 amino acids. Germline assignment: CDR1 DFQATT and CDR2 SNEGSKA (reference sequence). CDR3 loop: CSARDGQGHSPLHF. The CDR3, as DNA: TGCAGTGCTAGAGATGGACAGGGACATTCACCCCTCCACTTT.

The chain combines TRBV20-1 with TRBJ2-1, with 9 positions matching TRBD2. Germline V gives CDR1 DFQATT, CDR2 SNEGSKA (reference sequence). V lost 1 base to trimming and J lost 4 bases; unmatched junction nucleotides: 8. CDR3 length: 16 amino acids. CDR3 DNA sequence: TGCAGTGCTAGAGCCCTATCTAGCGGGGATTACAATGAGCAGTTCTTC. As protein: CSARALSSGDYNEQFF.

This clonotype was recorded at least ten times. V usage is TRBV6-5 and J usage is TRBJ1-6, with no clear D. Germline V CDR1 and CDR2: MNHEY, SVGAGI. V gave up 2 bases and J gave up 7 bases, with 3 bases separating them. CDR3 length: 12 residues. The CDR3 region has the DNA TGTGCCAGCAGTTACGTGAATTCACCCCTCCACTTT. Translation: CASSYVNSPLHF.

Many counts were recorded for this clonotype. The chain uses TRBV18 and TRBJ1-2, with TRBD1 identical over 12 bases. CDR1 and CDR2 from the germline V gene are KGHSH and LQKENI. Trimming cost V 3 bases and J 4 bases; bases outside gene matches: 3. The CDR3 is 15 amino acids. CDR3 nucleotide sequence: TGTGCCAGCTCACCGGGGACAGGGGGCGGCTATGGCTACACCTTC. It specifies CASSPGTGGGYGYTF.

In its sample, this clonotype was seen a few times. The CDR3 protein is CASSLTPGAEETQYF. The CDR3 region has the DNA TGTGCCAGCAGCTTAACCCCCGGGGCGGAAGAGACCCAGTACTTC. This sequence joins TRBV7-3 and TRBJ2-5; D might be TRBD1 or TRBD2, each matching 5 bases. Between the trimmed V and J ends, which lost 0 bases and 3 bases, there was a span of 11 bases. The CDR3 runs 15 residues. The germline gives CDR1 SGHTA, CDR2 FQGTGA.

By proportion, this clonotype is medium-sized. The genes are TRBV28 and TRBJ1-1; D not certain. Germline CDR1 reads MDHEN; CDR2 reads SYDVKM. Trimming removed 6 bases at V and 7 bases at J, with 9 bases between. This CDR3 has 11 residues. Here the CDR3 DNA reads TGTGCCAGCAGCTCCTCCCGTGAAGCTTTCTTT. Protein: CASSSSREAFF.

This clonotype was picked up many times. The rearrangement uses TRBV20-1 and TRBJ2-4, with D hard to call. V lost 5 bases, J lost 2 bases, and 10 bases lay in between. CDR1 is DFQATT, CDR2 SNEGSKA, per germline (reference sequence). The CDR3 sequence is 13 residues long. CDR3 in amino acids: CSARSLSKNIQYF. The CDR3 region has the DNA TGCAGTGCTCGTAGTTTGTCCAAAAACATTCAGTACTTC.